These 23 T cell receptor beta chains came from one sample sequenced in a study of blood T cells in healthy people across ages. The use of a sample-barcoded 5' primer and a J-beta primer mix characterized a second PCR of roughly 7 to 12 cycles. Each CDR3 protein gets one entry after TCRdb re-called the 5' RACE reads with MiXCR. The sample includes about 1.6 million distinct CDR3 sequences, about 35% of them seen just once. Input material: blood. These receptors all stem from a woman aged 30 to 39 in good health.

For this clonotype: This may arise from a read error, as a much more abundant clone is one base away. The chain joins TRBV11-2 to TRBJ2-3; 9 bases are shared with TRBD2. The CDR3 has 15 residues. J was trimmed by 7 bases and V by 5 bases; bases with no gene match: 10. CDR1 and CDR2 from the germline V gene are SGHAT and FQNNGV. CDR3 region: CASSLSNSGRNTQYF. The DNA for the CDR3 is TGTGCCAGCAGCCTCAGCAATAGCGGGAGAAATACGCAGTATTTT.

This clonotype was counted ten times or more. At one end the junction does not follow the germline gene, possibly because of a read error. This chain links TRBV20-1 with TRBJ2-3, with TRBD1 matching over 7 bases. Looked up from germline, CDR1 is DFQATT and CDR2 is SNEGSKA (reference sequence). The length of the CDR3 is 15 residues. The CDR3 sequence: CSAGDRQGSTDTQYF. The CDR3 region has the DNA TGCAGTGCTGGAGACAGACAGGGCAGCACAGATACGCAGTATTTT.

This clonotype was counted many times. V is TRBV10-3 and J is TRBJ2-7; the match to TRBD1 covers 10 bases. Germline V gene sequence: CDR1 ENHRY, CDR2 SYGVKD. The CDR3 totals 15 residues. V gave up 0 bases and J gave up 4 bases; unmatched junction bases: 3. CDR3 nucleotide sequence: TGTGCCATCAGTGAGTCAGGACAGGGGGGTTACGAGCAGTACTTC. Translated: CAISESGQGGYEQYF.

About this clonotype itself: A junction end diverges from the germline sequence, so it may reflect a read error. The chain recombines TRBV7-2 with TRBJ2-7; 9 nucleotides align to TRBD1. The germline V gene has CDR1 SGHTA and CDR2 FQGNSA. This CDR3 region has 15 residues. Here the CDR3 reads CASSSRGQGFYEHYF. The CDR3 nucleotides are TGTGCCAGCAGCTCCCGGGGACAGGGTTTCTACGAGCACTACTTC.

The CDR3 nucleotides read TGTGCCAGCAGTTTAGATGGGAAAGGGAGCCAGCCCCAGCATTTT. Amino acid sequence: CASSLDGKGSQPQHF. The chain uses TRBV12-3 or TRBV12-4 and TRBJ1-5, with no clear D. The CDR3 is made up of 15 amino acids. The germline V and J ends were trimmed by 1 base and 7 bases, with 14 bases remaining between them.

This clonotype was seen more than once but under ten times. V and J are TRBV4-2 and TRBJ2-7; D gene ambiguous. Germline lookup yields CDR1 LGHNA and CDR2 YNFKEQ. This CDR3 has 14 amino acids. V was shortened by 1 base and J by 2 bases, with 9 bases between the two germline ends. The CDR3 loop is CASSQGPKPYEQYF. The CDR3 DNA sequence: TGTGCCAGCAGCCAAGGACCAAAACCCTACGAGCAGTACTTC.

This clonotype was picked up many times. CDR3 in DNA: TGCGCCAGCAGCTTGGGACAGCTTAATTCACCCCTCCACTTT. Translated, it gives CASSLGQLNSPLHF. The rearrangement uses TRBV5-1 and TRBJ1-6; D is perhaps TRBD1 (5 bases). Trimming took 0 bases from V and 6 from J, leaving 7 bases between them. Germline V lookup: CDR1 SGHRS, CDR2 YFSETQ. This CDR3 spans 14 amino acids.

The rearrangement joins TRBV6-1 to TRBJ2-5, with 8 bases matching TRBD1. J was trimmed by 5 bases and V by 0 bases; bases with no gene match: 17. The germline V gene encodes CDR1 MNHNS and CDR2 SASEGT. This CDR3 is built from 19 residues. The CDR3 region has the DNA TGTGCCAGCAGTGAAGCAGCCCGGCTGGGCAGGGGGCGTTTGGAGACCCAGTACTTC. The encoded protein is CASSEAARLGRGRLETQYF.

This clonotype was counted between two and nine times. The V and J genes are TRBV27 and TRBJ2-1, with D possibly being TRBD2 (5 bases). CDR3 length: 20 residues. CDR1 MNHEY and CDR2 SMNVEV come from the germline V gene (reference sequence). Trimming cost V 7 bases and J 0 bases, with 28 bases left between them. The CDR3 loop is CASTPGRRGLLRSSYNEQFF. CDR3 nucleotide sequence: TGTGCCAGCACCCCTGGTCGTCGCGGGTTACTTCGAAGCTCCTACAATGAGCAGTTCTTC.

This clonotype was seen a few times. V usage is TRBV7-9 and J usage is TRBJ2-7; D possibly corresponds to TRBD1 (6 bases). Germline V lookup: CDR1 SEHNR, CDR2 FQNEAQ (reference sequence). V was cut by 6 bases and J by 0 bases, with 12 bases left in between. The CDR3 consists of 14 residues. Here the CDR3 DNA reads TGTGCCAGCAGGCCGGGACACTTCTCCTACGAGCAGTACTTC. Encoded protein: CASRPGHFSYEQYF.

For the CDR3, the DNA is TGTGCCAGCAGACAGGGGCTGGCGAACACCATATATTTT. It is translated as CASRQGLANTIYF. The rearrangement links TRBV6-2 or TRBV6-3 to TRBJ1-3, with 7 bases lining up with TRBD1. The germline V gene has CDR1 MNHEY and CDR2 SVGEGT. CDR3 length: 13 amino acids. V was pared by 6 bases and J by 7 bases, with 6 bases of the junction left unmatched.

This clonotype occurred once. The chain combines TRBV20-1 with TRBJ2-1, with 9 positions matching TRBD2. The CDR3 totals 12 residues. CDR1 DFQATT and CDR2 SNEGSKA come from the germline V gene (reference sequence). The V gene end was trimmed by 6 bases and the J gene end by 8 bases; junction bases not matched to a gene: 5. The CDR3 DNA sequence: TGCAGTGCCAGTAGCGGGGGCTATGAGCAGTTCTTC. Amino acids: CSASSGGYEQFF.

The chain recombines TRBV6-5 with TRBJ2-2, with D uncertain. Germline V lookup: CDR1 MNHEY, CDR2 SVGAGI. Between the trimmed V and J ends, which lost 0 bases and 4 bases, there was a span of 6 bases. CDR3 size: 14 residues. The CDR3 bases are TGTGCCAGCAGTTACTCGGTCGGCACCGGGGAGCTGTTTTTT. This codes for CASSYSVGTGELFF.

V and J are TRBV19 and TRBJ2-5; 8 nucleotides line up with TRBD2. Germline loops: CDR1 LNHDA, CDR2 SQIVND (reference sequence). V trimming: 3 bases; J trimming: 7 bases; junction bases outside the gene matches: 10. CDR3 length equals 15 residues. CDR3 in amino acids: CASSIGSGGPPTQYF. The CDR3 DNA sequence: TGTGCCAGTAGTATCGGGAGCGGGGGACCACCGACCCAGTACTTC.

This CDR3 is CSATLTGTGETQYF. The DNA for the CDR3 is TGCAGTGCAACCCTAACCGGGACGGGGGAGACCCAGTACTTC. The chain couples TRBV20-1 to TRBJ2-5; either TRBD1 or TRBD2 may supply D (5 bases each). This CDR3 is 14 amino acids long. Deletions cut 6 bases from V and 5 bases from J, with 19 bases between. Per the germline V gene, CDR1 is DFQATT and CDR2 is SNEGSKA (reference sequence).

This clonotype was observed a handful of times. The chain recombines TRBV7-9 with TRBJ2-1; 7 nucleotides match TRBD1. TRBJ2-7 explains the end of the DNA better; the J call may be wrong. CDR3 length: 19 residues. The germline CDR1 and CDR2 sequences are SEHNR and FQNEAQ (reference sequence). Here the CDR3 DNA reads TGTGCCAGCAGCCAACCGGGACAGCCTCCGGAGGTGTCGGAGAATGAGCAGTACTTC. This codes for CASSQPGQPPEVSENEQYF.

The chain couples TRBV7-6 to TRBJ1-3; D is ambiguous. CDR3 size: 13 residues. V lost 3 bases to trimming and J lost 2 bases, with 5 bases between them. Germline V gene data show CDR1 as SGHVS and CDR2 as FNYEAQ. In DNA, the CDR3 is TGTGCCAGCAGCTTTAGTCCTGGAAACACCATATATTTT. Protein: CASSFSPGNTIYF. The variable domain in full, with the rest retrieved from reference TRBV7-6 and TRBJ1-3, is GAGVSQSPRYKVTKRGQDVALRCDPISGHVSLYWYRQALGQGPEFLTYFNYEAQQDKSGLPNDRFSAERPEGSISTLTIQRTEQRDSAMYRCASSFSPGNTIYFGEGSWLTVV.

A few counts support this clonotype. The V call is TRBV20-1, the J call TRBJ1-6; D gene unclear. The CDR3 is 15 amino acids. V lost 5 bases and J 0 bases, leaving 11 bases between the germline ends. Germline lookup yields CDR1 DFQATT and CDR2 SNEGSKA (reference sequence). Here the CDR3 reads CSALTPSSYNSPLHF. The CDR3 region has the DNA TGCAGTGCTTTAACGCCGAGCTCCTATAATTCACCCCTCCACTTT.

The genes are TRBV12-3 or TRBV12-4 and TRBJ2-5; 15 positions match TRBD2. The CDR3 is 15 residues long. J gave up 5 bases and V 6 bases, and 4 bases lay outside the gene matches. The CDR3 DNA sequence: TGTGCCAGCAGGGGACTAGCGGGGGGCTGGGAGACCCAGTACTTC. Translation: CASRGLAGGWETQYF.

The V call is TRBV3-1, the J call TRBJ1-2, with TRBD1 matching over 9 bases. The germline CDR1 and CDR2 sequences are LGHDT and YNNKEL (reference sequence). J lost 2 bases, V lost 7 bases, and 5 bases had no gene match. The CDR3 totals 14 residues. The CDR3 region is CASNRGQHNYGYTF. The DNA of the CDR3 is TGTGCCAGCAACAGGGGGCAACACAACTATGGCTACACCTTC.

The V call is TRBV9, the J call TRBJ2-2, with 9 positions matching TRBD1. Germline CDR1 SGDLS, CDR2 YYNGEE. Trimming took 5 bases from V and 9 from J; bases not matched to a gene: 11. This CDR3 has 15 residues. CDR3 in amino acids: CASSEGQGILRELFF. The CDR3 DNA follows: TGTGCCAGCAGTGAGGGACAGGGAATCTTGCGGGAGCTGTTTTTT.

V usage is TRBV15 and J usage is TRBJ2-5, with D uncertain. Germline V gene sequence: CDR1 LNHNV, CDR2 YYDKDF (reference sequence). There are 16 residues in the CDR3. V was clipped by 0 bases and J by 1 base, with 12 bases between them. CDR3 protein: CATSRDRTEGQETQYF. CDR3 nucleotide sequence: TGTGCCACCAGCAGAGATAGGACCGAAGGCCAAGAGACCCAGTACTTC.

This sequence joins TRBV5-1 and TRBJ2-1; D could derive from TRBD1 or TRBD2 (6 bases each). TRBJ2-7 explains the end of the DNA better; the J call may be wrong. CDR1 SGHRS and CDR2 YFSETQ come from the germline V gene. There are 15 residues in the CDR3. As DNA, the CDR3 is TGCGCCAGCAGCTTGGACAGGGAGGAGGCCAATGAGCAGTACTTC. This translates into CASSLDREEANEQYF.